This paragraph reports one TCR beta chain. Its specificity is unknown. TCRdb analysed the RT-PCR reads with MiXCR anew, one entry per CDR3 protein. The sample records over 650,000 distinct CDR3 sequences, 15% to 20% being singletons. The data are from a study of response to subunit inactivated influenza vaccine. Study findings and constraints: Authors suggested each seasonal flu vaccination may recruit only limited numbers of new T cells.

Trimming cost V 7 bases and J 2 bases; bases outside gene matches: 8. Germline loops: CDR1 SQVTM, CDR2 ANQGSEA. The CDR3 runs 14 residues. The clonotype comes from a man between 50 and 59 years old who received an inactivated influenza vaccine. Sample: PBMCs from blood, taken about 5 days after vaccination. The genes are TRBV29-1 and TRBJ1-5; 7 bases match TRBD1. The CDR3 nucleotides read TGCAGCGCGGCTACAGGGGCGGGCAATCAGCCCCAGCATTTT. This translates into CSAATGAGNQPQHF.